One and the same sample provided the 27 T cell receptor beta chains below, sequenced in a study of blood T cells in healthy people across ages. Primed by a sample-barcoded 5' primer and a J-beta primer mix, a second PCR proceeded for 7 to 11 cycles. Using its own MiXCR run on the 5' RACE reads, TCRdb lists one record per CDR3 protein. The sample yields roughly 800,000 distinct CDR3 sequences, roughly 25% seen once. The sample also formed part of further work on T cells of mothers and their children.

The sample comprised blood. Receptors were obtained from a boy between 5 and 17 years old in good health.

This clonotype has a handful of counts. The chain joins TRBV7-6 to TRBJ1-3; tentatively, D is TRBD1 (6 bases). This CDR3 is 15 amino acids long. V gave up 5 bases and J gave up 8 bases, with 19 bases separating them. The germline V gene has CDR1 SGHVS and CDR2 FNYEAQ. CDR3 nucleotide sequence: TGTGCCAGCAGCCACCCGACCCAACAGGGAGACACCATATATTTT. Translation: CASSHPTQQGDTIYF. The full variable domain, rest sourced from reference TRBV7-6 and TRBJ1-3, is GAGVSQSPRYKVTKRGQDVALRCDPISGHVSLYWYRQALGQGPEFLTYFNYEAQQDKSGLPNDRFSAERPEGSISTLTIQRTEQRDSAMYRCASSHPTQQGDTIYFGEGSWLTVV.

Details on this clonotype: A read error may produce the germline difference seen at one junction end. The chain uses TRBV4-1 and TRBJ2-5, with 7 bases identical to TRBD1. Matching the DNA end better, TRBJ2-1 makes the J call doubtful. The V gene's germline CDR1 is MGHRA and CDR2 YSYEKL. The CDR3 sequence is 16 residues long. CDR3 amino acids: CASSQGRTGLYNVQFF. CDR3 DNA sequence: TGCGCCAGCAGCCAGGGACGGACAGGCCTCTACAATGTGCAGTTCTTC.

This clonotype turned up a few times. The rearrangement joins TRBV20-1 to TRBJ2-7; D perhaps matches TRBD1 (6 bases). Germline CDR1 DFQATT, CDR2 SNEGSKA (reference sequence). The CDR3 length is 16 residues. Trimming shortened V by 6 bases and J by 2 bases, and 23 bases separated the two germline ends. The CDR3 nucleotides read TGCAGTGCCAACTTTAAAACACTCTCAGGGGCCTACGAGCAGTACTTC. Encoded protein: CSANFKTLSGAYEQYF.

The chain employs TRBV14 and TRBJ2-3; 9 nucleotides line up with TRBD2. CDR1 is SGHDN and CDR2 is FVKESK in the germline V gene. This CDR3 spans 17 amino acids. Trimming at V came to 4 bases and at J to 4 bases, leaving 12 bases not matched to a gene. CDR3 sequence (DNA): TGTGCCAGCAGCCCGCTCCGCGGGGGGGCGTTGGCAGATACGCAGTATTTT. It encodes CASSPLRGGALADTQYF.

The chain combines TRBV7-2 with TRBJ2-7; D not resolved. Looked up from germline, CDR1 is SGHTA and CDR2 is FQGNSA. Trimming left V 1 base short and J 4 bases short, with 8 bases between. CDR3 length: 13 amino acids. The CDR3 sequence is CASSLGTRYEQYF. Written as DNA, the CDR3 is TGTGCCAGCAGCTTAGGTACACGGTACGAGCAGTACTTC.

The chain has TRBV5-1 and TRBJ1-5, with D uncertain. The germline V gene has CDR1 SGHRS and CDR2 YFSETQ. This CDR3 spans 14 amino acids. The V end was cut by 0 bases, the J end by 0 bases, with 4 bases between. The CDR3 bases are TGCGCCAGCAGCTTGGATCCTAGCAATCAGCCCCAGCATTTT. This translates into CASSLDPSNQPQHF. The complete variable domain, with remaining parts taken from reference TRBV5-1 and TRBJ1-5, reads KAGVTQTPRYLIKTRGQQVTLSCSPISGHRSVSWYQQTPGQGLQFLFEYFSETQRNKGNFPGRFSGRQFSNSRSEMNVSTLELGDSALYLCASSLDPSNQPQHFGDGTRLSIL.

This clonotype was detected only a few times. The gene calls are TRBV7-2 and TRBJ2-4; TRBD1 might be the D (6 bases). Trimming pared 5 bases from V and 1 base from J, leaving 15 bases between. The CDR3 is 16 amino acids. Germline CDR1 and CDR2: SGHTA and FQGNSA. The CDR3 nucleotides are TGTGCCAGCAGCCTAATGGGTCAGGGGGCCAAAAACATTCAGTACTTC. It yields the protein CASSLMGQGAKNIQYF.

In this sample, this clonotype turned up a few times. In DNA, the CDR3 is TGTGCCAGCAGCCAAGGGCAGAGAGAGTACTATGGCTACACCTTC. This encodes CASSQGQREYYGYTF. The chain links TRBV3-1 to TRBJ1-2; no reliable D call. The CDR3 consists of 15 residues. Germline V lookup: CDR1 LGHDT, CDR2 YNNKEL (reference sequence). Trimming took 1 base from V and 3 from J, leaving 12 bases between them.

V is TRBV20-1 and J is TRBJ1-1; no definite D call. V shed 1 base and J shed 6 bases, with 15 bases lying between them. The length of the CDR3 is 14 residues. Germline V gene data show CDR1 as DFQATT and CDR2 as SNEGSKA (reference sequence). CDR3 loop: CSARGIMGAPEAFF. DNA of the CDR3: TGCAGTGCTAGAGGAATCATGGGTGCCCCTGAAGCTTTCTTT.

This clonotype was seen a few times. The chain's CDR3 is CASSSLEINYGYTF. Here the CDR3 DNA reads TGTGCCAGCAGTTCCCTCGAGATAAACTATGGCTACACCTTC. The rearrangement uses TRBV28 and TRBJ1-2, with no clear D. V was clipped by 4 bases and J by 2 bases, with 11 bases between them. Germline CDR1 is MDHEN and CDR2 is SYDVKM. This CDR3 region has 14 residues.

A few counts support this clonotype. The chain recombines TRBV4-3 with TRBJ1-2, with D maybe TRBD1 (6 bases). The germline CDR1 and CDR2 sequences are LGHNA and YSLEER. Trimming took off 1 base at V and 4 bases at J, with 16 bases between the two ends. The CDR3 totals 16 residues. Here the CDR3 reads CASSQGGADSTYGYTF. CDR3 in DNA: TGCGCCAGCAGCCAAGGTGGGGCGGACAGTACCTATGGCTACACCTTC.

Comment on this clonotype: The conserved phenylalanine or tryptophan normally closing the CDR3 is absent here, so this likely arose from a read error. No DNA is shown, since the ends of the CDR3 on it are uncertain; the CDR3 is the one TCRdb lists. J is TRBJ1-1 and V is TRBV10-3; whether TRBD1, the table's D call, matches the DNA was not checked. CDR1 and CDR2 from the germline V gene are ENHRY and SYGVKD. With termini counted, the CDR3 has 14 amino acids. This CDR3 reads CAISETEGDTEAFL.

V usage is TRBV20-1 and J usage is TRBJ2-5; no clear D. CDR3 length equals 14 residues. Trimming shortened V by 6 bases and J by 5 bases, and 19 bases separated the two germline ends. In germline, CDR1 is DFQATT, CDR2 SNEGSKA (reference sequence). The CDR3 nucleotides are TGCAGTGCATCCGGGCCCTTAAGTAGGGAGACCCAGTACTTC. Translated, it gives CSASGPLSRETQYF.

The rearrangement joins TRBV5-4 to TRBJ2-1; D gene unclear. The DNA matches TRBJ2-7 better at its end, which makes the J call doubtful. This CDR3 comprises 12 residues. Germline V lookup: CDR1 SGHNT, CDR2 YYREEE (reference sequence). The DNA of the CDR3 is TGTGCCAGCAGCTTGGATCAAGGCGAGCAGTACTTC. Translating gives CASSLDQGEQYF.

The rearrangement links TRBV25-1 to TRBJ1-5, with unresolved D. The V and J ends lost 6 bases and 0 bases respectively, with 9 bases between them. Germline V CDR1 and CDR2: MGHDK, SYGVNS. This CDR3 is built from 14 residues. The CDR3 DNA reads as TGTGCCAGCAGCGAGCTATATAGCAATCAGCCCCAGCATTTT. It yields the protein CASSELYSNQPQHF. Full variable domain (rest looked up from reference TRBV25-1 and TRBJ1-5): EADIYQTPRYLVIGTGKKITLECSQTMGHDKMYWYQQDPGMELHLIHYSYGVNSTEKGDLSSESTVSRIRTEHFPLTLESARPSHTSQYLCASSELYSNQPQHFGDGTRLSIL.

The sample holds a few counts of this clonotype. At one boundary the junction diverges from the germline segment, which might be a read error. The rearrangement links TRBV28 to TRBJ2-3, with TRBD2 matching 7 bases. Per germline, CDR1 MDHEN and CDR2 SYDVKM. This CDR3 has 15 amino acids. The CDR3 spells CASSLAGERTVTQYF. Written as DNA, the CDR3 is TGTGCCAGCAGTTTGGCGGGAGAGAGAACAGTTACGCAGTATTTT.

In the case of this clonotype: As the CDR3 is not closed by the conserved phenylalanine or tryptophan, this likely results from a read error. The rearrangement links TRBV15 to TRBJ2-1; 9 positions match TRBD1. Germline V gene sequence: CDR1 LNHNV, CDR2 YYDKDF (reference sequence). Losses at the gene ends were 3 bases for V and 2 bases for J; bases not matched to a gene: 5. The CDR3 contains 16 residues. The CDR3 DNA sequence: TGTGCCACCAGCAGGGAAGGACAGGGGCCCTACAATGAGCAGTTCCTC. Protein: CATSREGQGPYNEQFL.

J is TRBJ2-7 and V is TRBV28, with 9 bases fitting TRBD1. Germline V lookup: CDR1 MDHEN, CDR2 SYDVKM. V was pared by 5 bases and J by 0 bases, with 5 bases of the junction left unmatched. This CDR3 comprises 15 residues. The CDR3 coding sequence is TGTGCCAGCAGTCAACAGGGGGCTAGCTCCTACGAGCAGTACTTC. Encoded protein: CASSQQGASSYEQYF.

The CDR3 protein is CSVDRTSGETQYF. CDR3 DNA: TGCAGCGTAGACCGGACTAGCGGGGAGACCCAGTACTTC. The rearrangement joins TRBV29-1 to TRBJ2-5, with 11 bases fitting TRBD2. Germline CDR1 reads SQVTM; CDR2 reads ANQGSEA. The V and J ends lost 6 bases and 5 bases, in that order; junction bases with no gene match: 5. The CDR3 consists of 13 residues.

This rearrangement joins TRBV28 to TRBJ2-5; D is possibly TRBD2 (6 bases). Between the trimmed V and J ends, which lost 4 bases and 4 bases, there was a span of 16 bases. CDR3 length: 15 amino acids. The germline V gene encodes CDR1 MDHEN and CDR2 SYDVKM. In DNA form, the CDR3 reads TGTGCCAGCAGTTCCCGTACTAGCCGGGCAGAGACCCAGTACTTC. Translated: CASSSRTSRAETQYF.

This clonotype has a handful of counts. Its ends do not fully match the called genes, so a read error is possible. The chain uses TRBV7-8 and TRBJ2-1, with D maybe TRBD1 (5 bases). CDR3 size: 12 residues. Germline values: CDR1 SGHVS, CDR2 FQNEAQ. The CDR3 reads CASGAEQETQCF. The CDR3 DNA sequence: TGTGCCAGCGGGGCGGAACAAGAGACCCAGTGCTTC.

The chain joins TRBV4-2 to TRBJ2-2; the D is unclear. The CDR3 sequence is 14 residues long. V shed 1 base and J shed 5 bases, with 8 bases lying between them. Germline loops: CDR1 LGHNA, CDR2 YNFKEQ. The CDR3 coding sequence is TGTGCCAGCAGCCAAGGGGCCCTAACCGGGGAGCTGTTTTTT. This translates into CASSQGALTGELFF.

The V call is TRBV4-3, the J call TRBJ2-3, with D maybe TRBD2 (6 bases). Germline V gene lookup returns CDR1 LGHNA and CDR2 YSLEER. The germline V and J ends were trimmed by 4 bases and 7 bases, with 15 bases remaining between them. The length of the CDR3 is 14 residues. This CDR3 is CASSLEAGGYTQYF. CDR3 in DNA: TGCGCCAGCAGCCTAGAAGCGGGTGGATATACGCAGTATTTT.

The rearrangement joins TRBV10-3 to TRBJ2-4, with D possibly being TRBD2 (6 bases). Germline CDR1 and CDR2: ENHRY and SYGVKD. This CDR3 has 14 amino acids. V was clipped by 3 bases and J by 10 bases, with 16 bases between them. The CDR3 DNA is TGTGCCATCAGTGACCCCGGGACTGCGAGGATTCAGTACTTC. This translates into CAISDPGTARIQYF.

The V call is TRBV7-2, the J call TRBJ2-7; D gene ambiguous. The V end was cut by 1 base, the J end by 5 bases, with 9 bases between. The CDR3 loop spans 13 amino acids. Germline values: CDR1 SGHTA, CDR2 FQGNSA. The CDR3 is CASSLGGLNEQYF. The CDR3 DNA follows: TGTGCCAGCAGCTTAGGGGGTCTGAACGAGCAGTACTTC.

This sequence joins TRBV5-1 and TRBJ2-5, with TRBD1 matching over 10 bases. The better agreement between TRBJ2-7 and the DNA end casts doubt on the J call. CDR3 length: 16 residues. The germline V gene has CDR1 SGHRS and CDR2 YFSETQ. The CDR3 DNA sequence: TGCGCCAGCAGCCTACTCTCAGGGGGACAGGGGAGCGAGCAGTACTTC. It codes for CASSLLSGGQGSEQYF.

In its sample, this clonotype was seen a few times. The genes are TRBV6-6 and TRBJ2-2; TRBD2 agrees at 14 bases. Trimming at V came to 7 bases and at J to 4 bases, leaving 5 bases not matched to a gene. The CDR3 length is 16 residues. Germline V CDR1 and CDR2: MNHNY, SVGAGI (reference sequence). The CDR3: CASKGLAGGITGELFF. The CDR3, as DNA: TGTGCCAGCAAAGGACTAGCGGGGGGAATCACCGGGGAGCTGTTTTTT.